One T cell receptor beta chain is described in this entry. Repertoires were generated with immunoSEQ multiplex PCR, while TCRdb's copy carries only in-frame clones and drops some. Of 300,000 to 400,000 clones in the sample, roughly 87% are singletons; the top ten hold around 0.88%. Germline V gene lookup returns CDR1 SEHNR and CDR2 FQNEAQ (reference sequence). V gave up 5 bases and J gave up 0 bases; unmatched junction bases: 4. The CDR3 covers 15 residues. The sample originates from a study of cytomegalovirus exposure and HLA in healthy donors. The specimen was PBMCs. This receptor was identified in a man aged 25-40 years in good health and CMV-seronegative. The rearrangement uses TRBV7-9 and TRBJ2-1; 7 nucleotides match TRBD2. The CDR3 loop reads CASSARGFSYNEQFF. CDR3 coding DNA: TGTGCCAGCAGCGCGCGGGGGTTCTCCTACAATGAGCAGTTCTTC.